This T cell receptor beta chain was captured in a study of blood T cell repertoires in COVID-19. For the study at large: Some COVID-19 samples were acute and others convalescent; all came from the United States, Italy and Spain. PBMCs, B-cell-depleted T cells, or T cells provided the cDNA or gDNA that made up the material.

Repertoires were generated with immunoSEQ multiplex PCR, while TCRdb's copy carries only in-frame clones and drops some. The sample yields some 120,000 clones, 65% to 90% seen once. V was pared by 6 bases and J by 5 bases, with 11 bases of the junction left unmatched. The CDR3 has 15 residues. CDR1 MNHEY and CDR2 SVGAGI come from the germline V gene. The material sequenced was peripheral blood. This TCR derives from a man older than 75 with active or convalescent COVID-19. The rearrangement links TRBV6-5 to TRBJ2-5, with TRBD2 matching 8 bases. CDR3 in amino acids: CASRRSGGAQETQYF. CDR3 in DNA: TGTGCCAGCAGGCGGTCCGGGGGGGCCCAGGAGACCCAGTACTTC.